The rows below give T cell receptor beta chains drawn from one sample of a study of blood T cell repertoires in COVID-19. Sequencing was performed with immunoSEQ multiplex PCR; in TCRdb, only in-frame clones are kept and a portion is missing. The sample records roughly 410,000 clones, more than 70% being singletons. Sequencing was done on a sample of peripheral blood. All receptors derive from an older woman with COVID-19, enrolled during active disease. CDR3s include the opening cysteine and the closing phenylalanine or tryptophan. The order of the fields is CDR3 DNA, CDR3 protein, V gene, J gene, clone size, D gene. A D gene is named only where the DNA matches it firmly. Clone size appears in some rows only: once, few, many, or a class for an expanded clone.

cdr3_nt: TGTGCTAGTGGTTTGGTACCGGGGACAGGGGGAAAAGGGACTGAAGCTTTCTTT; cdr3_aa: CASGLVPGTGGKGTEAFF; v_call: TRBV12-5; j_call: TRBJ1-1; clone_size: .; d_call: TRBD1
cdr3_nt: TGTGCCTACCGGACAGGGAGGTTACAGCCCCAGCATTTT; cdr3_aa: CAYRTGRLQPQHF; v_call: TRBV30; j_call: TRBJ1-5; clone_size: many; d_call: TRBD1
cdr3_nt: TGTGCCAGCACCTTAAGGGGGGGCTACACCTTC; cdr3_aa: CASTLRGGYTF; v_call: TRBV2; j_call: TRBJ1-2; clone_size: .; d_call: .
cdr3_nt: TGCGCCAGCAGCTTCGACAGTCTAAACACCATATATTTT; cdr3_aa: CASSFDSLNTIYF; v_call: TRBV5-1; j_call: TRBJ1-3; clone_size: .; d_call: .
cdr3_nt: TGTGCCACCAGCAAGGGACTAGCGTACGAGCAGTACTTC; cdr3_aa: CATSKGLAYEQYF; v_call: TRBV15; j_call: TRBJ2-7; clone_size: .; d_call: TRBD2
cdr3_nt: TGTGCCAGCAGCTTAGATGGCACGGGATTGGGGTACGAGCAGTACTTC; cdr3_aa: CASSLDGTGLGYEQYF; v_call: TRBV11-2; j_call: TRBJ2-7; clone_size: .; d_call: .
cdr3_nt: TGCGCCAGCAGAGACAGGGAAGCGCACACTGAAGCTTTCTTT; cdr3_aa: CASRDREAHTEAFF; v_call: TRBV10-2; j_call: TRBJ1-1; clone_size: .; d_call: TRBD1
cdr3_nt: TGTGCCAGCAGTGAAAGGACAGGGATTAAGGGCTACACCTTC; cdr3_aa: CASSERTGIKGYTF; v_call: TRBV6-1; j_call: TRBJ1-2; clone_size: .; d_call: TRBD1
cdr3_nt: TGCACCAGCAGCCAAGATAGGGAGGCTAGCGGGGTCCAAGAGACCCAGTACTTC; cdr3_aa: CTSSQDREASGVQETQYF; v_call: TRBV1; j_call: TRBJ2-5; clone_size: .; d_call: .
cdr3_nt: TGCGCCAGCAGCTTGGGACGGGGAACGAACGCAGATACGCAGTATTTT; cdr3_aa: CASSLGRGTNADTQYF; v_call: TRBV5-1; j_call: TRBJ2-3; clone_size: .; d_call: .
cdr3_nt: TGTGCCAGCAGTTACTCGCGGGAGGGTATCGCGACCCAGTACTTC; cdr3_aa: CASSYSREGIATQYF; v_call: TRBV6-5; j_call: TRBJ2-5; clone_size: .; d_call: TRBD2
cdr3_nt: TGTGCCAGCAGCTGGACTCAACAGGGGTACTATGGCTACACCTTC; cdr3_aa: CASSWTQQGYYGYTF; v_call: TRBV11-2; j_call: TRBJ1-2; clone_size: .; d_call: TRBD1
cdr3_nt: TGTGCCAGCAGCTTCGGGGGACTCACAGATACGCAGTATTTT; cdr3_aa: CASSFGGLTDTQYF; v_call: TRBV11-3; j_call: TRBJ2-3; clone_size: .; d_call: .
cdr3_nt: TGTGCCAGCAGCTTAGAAGGTGGGCGGGGGGGCCGCGAGACCCAGTACTTC; cdr3_aa: CASSLEGGRGGRETQYF; v_call: TRBV11-2; j_call: TRBJ2-5; clone_size: .; d_call: TRBD2
cdr3_nt: TGCGCCAGCAGCCAAGATGGGCAGGGGTCCGACGAGCAGTACTTC; cdr3_aa: CASSQDGQGSDEQYF; v_call: TRBV4-1; j_call: TRBJ2-7; clone_size: once; d_call: .
cdr3_nt: TGTGCCAGCAGCTTACAAGCAGGGGGCAAAGATACGCAGTATTTT; cdr3_aa: CASSLQAGGKDTQYF; v_call: TRBV7-2; j_call: TRBJ2-3; clone_size: .; d_call: TRBD1
cdr3_nt: TGTGCCTGGATGCGGGAGTCTAGGGTCTATGGCTACACCTTC; cdr3_aa: CAWMRESRVYGYTF; v_call: TRBV30; j_call: TRBJ1-2; clone_size: .; d_call: .
cdr3_nt: TGTGCCAGCAGTTACAGAAGCGGGGCCGGGACAGATACGCAGTATTTT; cdr3_aa: CASSYRSGAGTDTQYF; v_call: TRBV6-5; j_call: TRBJ2-3; clone_size: .; d_call: TRBD2
cdr3_nt: TGCAGTGCTAGTCGTACGGGGACAGGGGTAGAAGAGACCCAGTACTTC; cdr3_aa: CSASRTGTGVEETQYF; v_call: TRBV20-1; j_call: TRBJ2-5; clone_size: .; d_call: TRBD1
cdr3_nt: TGCAGCGTTGAAGTTCATAATACGGGTGAGCGGGCCAACGTCCTGACTTTC; cdr3_aa: CSVEVHNTGERANVLTF; v_call: TRBV29-1; j_call: TRBJ2-6; clone_size: .; d_call: .
cdr3_nt: TGTGCCAGCAGCTTAGGAACGGGTGGGTTCGACACTGAAGCTTTCTTT; cdr3_aa: CASSLGTGGFDTEAFF; v_call: TRBV7-9; j_call: TRBJ1-1; clone_size: .; d_call: .